There are a few counts of the clone carrying this T cell receptor beta chain. Its antigen is still unknown. These data are taken from a study of blood T cells in healthy people across ages. On the study more broadly: With template switching, about one barcoded beta molecule was captured per two T cells. General study points: The CMV status of each donor remained undetermined, and this could have confounded shifts in expanded clonotypes.

Germline CDR1 SGHTA, CDR2 FQGNSA. The ends were cut back, 0 bases at V and 2 bases at J, with 11 bases in the middle. This CDR3 comprises 16 residues. A minimum of 7 million PBMCs was isolated per sample. A J-beta primer mix and a sample-barcoded 5' primer were used in a second PCR of roughly 7 to 12 cycles. TCRdb redid the calling of the 5' RACE reads with MiXCR, one entry per CDR3 protein. The sample yields fewer than 2,000,000 distinct CDR3 sequences, roughly 32% seen once. Sequencing used blood. This sequence joins TRBV7-2 and TRBJ2-1; perhaps D is TRBD1 or TRBD2 (5 bases each). This sequence was found in a woman in her twenties or thirties in good health. The CDR3 loop reads CASSLATGRPYNEQFF. DNA of the CDR3: TGTGCCAGCAGCTTAGCGACGGGGCGCCCCTACAATGAGCAGTTCTTC.